The 12 T cell receptor beta chains in this list originate from one sample, sequenced in a study of blood T cell repertoires in COVID-19. TCRdb keeps only in-frame clones here, not all; method: immunoSEQ multiplex PCR. Of about 170,000 clones listed, 65% to 85% are singletons. The sample comprised PBMCs or T cells enriched from blood (not recorded which). These TCRs come from a woman between 50 and 59 years old in a cohort exposed to, infected with or recovered from COVID-19 (not recorded which).

The rearrangement uses TRBV5-1 and TRBJ2-5, with 8 bases aligning to TRBD2. V trimming: 7 bases; J trimming: 5 bases; junction bases outside the gene matches: 13. Germline lookup yields CDR1 SGHRS and CDR2 YFSETQ. The CDR3 runs 15 residues. As DNA, the CDR3 is TGCGCCAGCGCGGGGGGCGACATGGCTCGGGAGACCCAGTACTTC. Translating gives CASAGGDMARETQYF.

V and J are TRBV5-1 and TRBJ1-2, with D possibly being TRBD1 (6 bases). V was cut by 1 base and J by 6 bases, with 10 bases left in between. This CDR3 has 13 amino acids. Germline CDR1 and CDR2: SGHRS and YFSETQ. CDR3 region: CASSLKGGDGYTF. DNA of the CDR3: TGCGCCAGCAGCTTGAAAGGGGGGGATGGCTACACCTTC.

The CDR3 reads CAISDRGTSGTIHNEQFF. The CDR3 region has the DNA TGTGCCATCAGTGATCGGGGGACTAGCGGGACCATCCACAATGAGCAGTTCTTC. V is TRBV10-3 and J is TRBJ2-1; 13 bases align to TRBD2. CDR3 size: 18 residues. With V trimmed by 3 bases and J by 5 bases, 10 bases remained unmatched. Germline CDR1 and CDR2: ENHRY and SYGVKD.

The chain has TRBV5-5 and TRBJ2-7, with 13 positions matching TRBD2. Germline CDR1 and CDR2: SGHKS and YYEKEE (reference sequence). V shed 6 bases and J 6 bases; nucleotides not matched to a gene: 6. This CDR3 comprises 14 residues. Here the CDR3 reads CASTSTSGRAEQYF. CDR3 coding DNA: TGTGCCAGCACCTCAACTAGCGGGAGGGCCGAGCAGTACTTC.

V gene TRBV30 combines with J gene TRBJ2-1; 9 bases are shared with TRBD2. Trimming at V came to 3 bases and at J to 4 bases, leaving 1 base not matched to a gene. Germline loops: CDR1 GTSNPN, CDR2 SVGIG (reference sequence). The CDR3 has 13 residues. The CDR3 DNA follows: TGTGCCTGGAGACTAGCGGGTTACAATGAGCAGTTCTTC. Protein sequence: CAWRLAGYNEQFF. Full variable domain (remainder filled in from reference TRBV30 and TRBJ2-1): SQTIHQWPATLVQPVGSPLSLECTVEGTSNPNLYWYRQAAGRGLQLLFYSVGIGQISSEVPQNLSASRPQDRQFILSSKKLLLSDSGFYLCAWRLAGYNEQFFGPGTRLTVL.

This chain connects TRBV11-1 to TRBJ2-7; 9 bases agree with TRBD2. Unmatched junction bases numbered 13, after V lost 5 bases and J lost 5 bases. The CDR3 loop spans 16 amino acids. Germline CDR1 and CDR2: SGHAT and FQDESV (reference sequence). Written as DNA, the CDR3 is TGTGCCAGCAGCCTCCCAGGGACTAGCTATTCGGACGAGCAGTACTTC. It yields the protein CASSLPGTSYSDEQYF.

The rearrangement links TRBV6-5 to TRBJ2-7; no reliable D call. The V gene lost 5 bases and the J gene lost 1 base, with 12 bases spanning the gap. The CDR3 has 14 residues. Germline V gene lookup returns CDR1 MNHEY and CDR2 SVGAGI. CDR3 region: CASSPWQESYEQYF. The CDR3 DNA reads as TGTGCCAGCAGTCCCTGGCAGGAATCCTACGAGCAGTACTTC.

V is TRBV29-1 and J is TRBJ2-7, with 10 bases aligning to TRBD1. This CDR3 comprises 18 residues. V was pared by 6 bases and J by 0 bases, with 17 bases of the junction left unmatched. Germline V gives CDR1 SQVTM, CDR2 ANQGSEA. For the CDR3, the DNA is TGCAGCGTCGCCGCGACAGGGGGCTTTAGGTTTGGCTCCTACGAGCAGTACTTC. It is translated as CSVAATGGFRFGSYEQYF.

This rearrangement joins TRBV6-5 to TRBJ1-2; 7 nucleotides match TRBD1. Germline V lookup: CDR1 MNHEY, CDR2 SVGAGI. V gave up 7 bases and J gave up 4 bases; unmatched junction bases: 9. The CDR3 runs to 14 residues. Written as DNA, the CDR3 is TGTGCCAGCAACCCCCAGGGGGGCATCTATGGCTACACCTTC. This codes for CASNPQGGIYGYTF.

The chain uses TRBV10-3 and TRBJ2-3; D is undetermined. The CDR3 consists of 15 residues. Germline-derived CDR1 and CDR2 are ENHRY and SYGVKD. V was clipped by 8 bases and J by 0 bases, with 15 bases between them. The CDR3 bases are TGTGCCATCTGTGCAGGCGCTCTTAGCACAGATACGCAGTATTTT. Its translation is CAICAGALSTDTQYF.

The J gene is TRBJ1-6, the V gene TRBV9; 10 nucleotides agree with TRBD1. V trimming: 5 bases; J trimming: 0 bases; junction bases outside the gene matches: 2. The CDR3 covers 16 residues. The V gene's germline CDR1 is SGDLS and CDR2 YYNGEE. CDR3 nucleotide sequence: TGTGCCAGCAGGGGACAGGGGAACTCCTATAATTCACCCCTCCACTTT. Translated: CASRGQGNSYNSPLHF.

The V and J genes are TRBV3-1 (or the pseudogene TRBV3-2) and TRBJ1-1; maybe TRBD1 (6 bases). The V gene's germline CDR1 is LGHDT and CDR2 YNNKEL (reference sequence). V was shortened by 0 bases and J by 4 bases, with 12 bases between the two germline ends. The CDR3 runs 15 residues. CDR3 coding DNA: TGTGCCAGCAGCCAAGATGGGCTGGGGGCCACTGAAGCTTTCTTT. Encoded protein: CASSQDGLGATEAFF.